This T cell receptor beta chain was sequenced in a study of blood T cell repertoires in COVID-19 (dated by TCRdb to about 2020). Notes on the research overall: Samples covering the acute and convalescent phases of COVID-19 were provided by collaborators in the United States, Italy and Spain. The material from the prospective study consisted of cDNA or gDNA derived from T cells, B-cell-depleted T cells, or PBMCs. The dataset comprised deeply sampled blood TCRbeta repertoires from subjects exposed to, actively infected with, or recovered from COVID-19. A freely available public database, intended as a resource for researchers studying the immune response to SARS-CoV-2, is where the repertoires were released. The samples were drawn from two sources: the first 160 participants of the ongoing ImmuneRACE study, and 1,000 to 1,500 subjects contributed by 6 global collaborators. Sample metadata almost always included a de-identified subject ID, COVID-19 status, age in years and sex. Where available, HLA class I and class II types were obtained from metadata supplied by the sample provider rather than from assay-based typing.

With regard to this clone: What antigen it recognizes has not been identified. Per-base qualities were not stored, and no clone one base away is much larger.

The CDR3 contains 15 residues, cysteine and phenylalanine counted. Solely the CDR3 DNA is kept, with 45 bases framed from the first base. The germline V end is reduced by 3 bases and the J end by 3 bases; junction bases left unmatched: 6. Per the germline V gene, ENHRY is the CDR1 and SYGVKD is the CDR2. The immunoSEQ Assay, a bias-controlled multiplex PCR, was used to amplify TCRbeta CDR3 regions from genomic DNA. From the authors' description of their analysis: Nucleated cell counts per sample were estimated from amplification of reference gene primers within the assay. To quantify the absolute abundance of each unique TCRbeta CDR3 rearrangement, sequence reads were collapsed and filtered. Productive Simpson clonality was computed per sample as the square root of Simpson's diversity index over productive rearrangements. What TCRdb holds here is the immuneACCESS table cut down to in-frame rearrangements. Part of the clones is not present; checked against another copy, under half of the missing clones reflect an unresolved V gene, and the others are unexplained. From that table come the V and J calls and clone size; the DNA was used to work out D and trimming. This sample holds roughly 68,000 clones; approximately 90% were observed only once. Approximately 6.8% of the sample lies in the top ten.

Whole blood was collected in K2EDTA tubes by collaborating institutions according to the institutions' own protocols. For TCRbeta analysis, collaborators shipped samples as frozen whole blood, isolated PBMCs, or DNA extracted from either of those sample types. Findings and caveats that apply to the study as a whole: Clinical and demographic metadata were provided uncurated, with the amount varying by source and participant.

The sample comprised peripheral blood. The clonotype comes from a woman older than 75 with active COVID-19. Rearrangement joined TRBV10-3 to TRBJ1-2; 8 bases in between match TRBD1. The CDR3 loop reads CAISDGGQGDYGYTF. The sequence in DNA is TGTGCCATCAGTGACGGCGGACAGGGCGACTATGGCTACACCTTC.